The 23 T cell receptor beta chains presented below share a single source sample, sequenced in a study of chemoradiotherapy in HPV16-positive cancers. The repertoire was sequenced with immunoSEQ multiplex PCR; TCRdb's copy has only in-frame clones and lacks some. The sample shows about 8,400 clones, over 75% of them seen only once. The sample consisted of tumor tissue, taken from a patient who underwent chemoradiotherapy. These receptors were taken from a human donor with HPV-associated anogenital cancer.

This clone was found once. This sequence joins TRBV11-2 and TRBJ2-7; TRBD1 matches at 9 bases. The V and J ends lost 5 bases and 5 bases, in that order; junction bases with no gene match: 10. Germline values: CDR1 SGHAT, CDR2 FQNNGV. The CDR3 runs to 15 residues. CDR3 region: CASSPPWDRDHEQYF. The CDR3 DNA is TGTGCCAGCAGCCCCCCCTGGGACAGGGACCACGAGCAGTACTTC.

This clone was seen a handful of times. The DNA of the CDR3 is TGTGCCAGCAGTGATGCGGGGCCCATCACAGATACGCAGTATTTT. Translating gives CASSDAGPITDTQYF. The chain recombines TRBV6-1 with TRBJ2-3; TRBD2 is a possible D gene (6 bases). The CDR3 has 15 amino acids. Trimming removed 3 bases from V and 2 bases from J, with 12 bases in between. Germline assignment: CDR1 MNHNS and CDR2 SASEGT.

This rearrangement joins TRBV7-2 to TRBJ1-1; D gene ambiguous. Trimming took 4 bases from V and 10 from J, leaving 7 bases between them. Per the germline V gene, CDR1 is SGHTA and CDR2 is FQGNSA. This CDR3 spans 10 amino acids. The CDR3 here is CASSSSGAFF. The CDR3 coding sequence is TGTGCCAGCAGCTCCTCCGGAGCTTTCTTT. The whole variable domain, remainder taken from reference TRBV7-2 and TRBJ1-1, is GAGVSQSPSNKVTEKGKDVELRCDPISGHTALYWYRQSLGQGLEFLIYFQGNSAPDKSGLPSDRFSAERTGGSVSTLTIQRTQQEDSAVYLCASSSSGAFFGQGTRLTVV.

CDR3 nucleotides: TGTGCCAGCAGCAGCCGGGACTTTTACAATGAGCAGTTCTTC. Its translation is CASSSRDFYNEQFF. The chain has TRBV9 and TRBJ2-1; possible D gene TRBD2, 6 bases. The CDR3 covers 14 residues. Germline lookup yields CDR1 SGDLS and CDR2 YYNGEE. V was trimmed by 4 bases and J by 4 bases, leaving 12 bases between them.

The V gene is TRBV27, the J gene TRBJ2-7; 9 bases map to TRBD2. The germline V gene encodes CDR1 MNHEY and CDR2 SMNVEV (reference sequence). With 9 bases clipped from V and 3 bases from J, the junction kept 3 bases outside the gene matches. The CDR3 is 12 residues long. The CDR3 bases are TGTGCCAGTTCTAGCGGGAACTACGAGCAGTACTTC. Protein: CASSSGNYEQYF.

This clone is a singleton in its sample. The CDR3: CASSKESGFPSGYTF. The CDR3 bases are TGTGCCAGCAGCAAAGAATCGGGGTTCCCCTCAGGCTACACCTTC. The chain joins TRBV7-8 to TRBJ1-2; the D is unclear. There are 15 residues in the CDR3. From germline, CDR1 is SGHVS and CDR2 FQNEAQ. V lost 5 bases, J lost 8 bases, and 21 bases lay in between.

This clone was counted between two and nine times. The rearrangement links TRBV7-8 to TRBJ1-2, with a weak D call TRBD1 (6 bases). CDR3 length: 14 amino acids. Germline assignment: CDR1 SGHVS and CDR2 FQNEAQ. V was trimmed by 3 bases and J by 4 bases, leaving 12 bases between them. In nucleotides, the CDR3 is TGTGCCAGCAGCTTCGGGGGGCCGAGCTATGGCTACACCTTC. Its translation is CASSFGGPSYGYTF.

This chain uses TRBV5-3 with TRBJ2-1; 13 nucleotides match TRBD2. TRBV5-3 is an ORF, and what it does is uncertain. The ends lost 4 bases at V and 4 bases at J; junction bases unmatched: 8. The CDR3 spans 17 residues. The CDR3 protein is CARSAGLAGALYNEQFF. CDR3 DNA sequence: TGTGCCAGAAGCGCCGGACTAGCGGGAGCGCTTTACAATGAGCAGTTCTTC.

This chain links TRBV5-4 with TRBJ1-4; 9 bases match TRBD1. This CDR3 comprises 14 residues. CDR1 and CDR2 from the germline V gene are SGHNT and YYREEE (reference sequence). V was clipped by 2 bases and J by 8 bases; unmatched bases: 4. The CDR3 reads CASSFGTGNEKLFF. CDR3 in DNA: TGTGCCAGCAGCTTCGGGACAGGGAACGAAAAACTGTTTTTT.

Here the CDR3 DNA reads TGTGCCAGTAGGTGGACAGGGGAGACTGAAGCTTTCTTT. Protein: CASRWTGETEAFF. The chain employs TRBV19 and TRBJ1-1; TRBD1 agrees at 9 bases. In germline, CDR1 is LNHDA, CDR2 SQIVND (reference sequence). The CDR3 spans 13 residues. V lost 6 bases, J lost 5 bases, and 4 bases stayed unmatched.

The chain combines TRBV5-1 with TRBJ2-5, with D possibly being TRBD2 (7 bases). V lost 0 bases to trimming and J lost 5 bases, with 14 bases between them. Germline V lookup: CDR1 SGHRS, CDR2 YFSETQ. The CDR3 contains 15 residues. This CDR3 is CASSLEGGRRETQYF. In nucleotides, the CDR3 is TGCGCCAGCAGCTTGGAGGGGGGGCGGCGGGAGACCCAGTACTTC.

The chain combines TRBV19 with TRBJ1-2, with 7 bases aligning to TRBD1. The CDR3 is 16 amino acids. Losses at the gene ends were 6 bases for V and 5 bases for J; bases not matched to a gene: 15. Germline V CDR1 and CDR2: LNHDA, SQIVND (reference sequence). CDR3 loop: CASSYDVRGRPYGYTF. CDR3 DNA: TGTGCCAGTAGCTACGACGTCAGGGGGAGGCCTTATGGCTACACCTTC.

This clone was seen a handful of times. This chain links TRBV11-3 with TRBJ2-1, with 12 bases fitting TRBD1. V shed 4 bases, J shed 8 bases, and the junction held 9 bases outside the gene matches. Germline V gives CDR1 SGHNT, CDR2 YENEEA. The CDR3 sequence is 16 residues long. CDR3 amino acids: CASSWGGQGASDEQFF. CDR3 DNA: TGTGCCAGCAGCTGGGGGGGACAGGGGGCGAGCGATGAGCAGTTCTTC.

DNA for the CDR3: TGTGCCAGTAGTATAACCAGGGGAGGCTACACCTTC. Its translation is CASSITRGGYTF. The rearrangement joins TRBV19 to TRBJ1-2; a possible D gene is TRBD1 (6 bases). The CDR3 totals 12 residues. Germline V gene lookup returns CDR1 LNHDA and CDR2 SQIVND (reference sequence). V lost 2 bases, J lost 8 bases, and 9 bases lay in between.

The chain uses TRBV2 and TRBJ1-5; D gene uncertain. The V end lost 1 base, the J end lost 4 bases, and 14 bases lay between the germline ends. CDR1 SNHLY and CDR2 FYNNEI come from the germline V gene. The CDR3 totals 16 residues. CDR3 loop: CASSEGVLGGNQPQHF. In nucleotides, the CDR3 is TGTGCCAGCAGTGAAGGGGTGCTGGGAGGGAATCAGCCCCAGCATTTT.

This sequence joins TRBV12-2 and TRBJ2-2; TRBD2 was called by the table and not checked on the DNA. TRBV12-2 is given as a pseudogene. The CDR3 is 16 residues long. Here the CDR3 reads CASRLEVLAGSGELFF. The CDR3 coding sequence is TGTGCAAGTCGCTTAGAAGTTTTGGCGGGATCCGGGGAGCTGTTTTTT.

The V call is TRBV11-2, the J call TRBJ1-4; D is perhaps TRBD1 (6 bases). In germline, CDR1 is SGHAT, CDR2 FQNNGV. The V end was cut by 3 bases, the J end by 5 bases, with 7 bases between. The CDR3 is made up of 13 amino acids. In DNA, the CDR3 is TGTGCCAGCAGCTTGGGACAAAATGAAAAACTGTTTTTT. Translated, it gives CASSLGQNEKLFF.

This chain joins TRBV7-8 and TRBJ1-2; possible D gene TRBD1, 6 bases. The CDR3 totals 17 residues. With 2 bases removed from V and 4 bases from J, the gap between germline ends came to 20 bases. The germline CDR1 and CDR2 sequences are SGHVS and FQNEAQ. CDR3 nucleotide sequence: TGTGCCAGCAGCTTATTTAGGGACACCACTGCAGTCTATGGCTACACCTTC. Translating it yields CASSLFRDTTAVYGYTF. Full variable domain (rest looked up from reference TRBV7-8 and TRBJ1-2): GAGVSQSPRYKVAKRGQDVALRCDPISGHVSLFWYQQALGQGPEFLTYFQNEAQLDKSGLPSDRFFAERPEGSVSTLKIQRTQQEDSAVYLCASSLFRDTTAVYGYTFGSGTRLTVV.

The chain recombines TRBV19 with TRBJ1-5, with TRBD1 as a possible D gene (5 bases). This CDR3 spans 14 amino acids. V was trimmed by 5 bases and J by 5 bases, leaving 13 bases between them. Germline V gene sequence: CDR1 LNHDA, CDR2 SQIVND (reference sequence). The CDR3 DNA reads TGTGCCAGTAGTCCAGGGACTGTTGATCAGCCCCAGCATTTT. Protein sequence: CASSPGTVDQPQHF.

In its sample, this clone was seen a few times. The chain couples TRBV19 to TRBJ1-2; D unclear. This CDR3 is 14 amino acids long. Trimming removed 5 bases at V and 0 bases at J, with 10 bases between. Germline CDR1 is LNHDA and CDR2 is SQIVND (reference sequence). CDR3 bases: TGTGCCAGTAGTTCTTTAAGGGCTAACTATGGCTACACCTTC. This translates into CASSSLRANYGYTF.

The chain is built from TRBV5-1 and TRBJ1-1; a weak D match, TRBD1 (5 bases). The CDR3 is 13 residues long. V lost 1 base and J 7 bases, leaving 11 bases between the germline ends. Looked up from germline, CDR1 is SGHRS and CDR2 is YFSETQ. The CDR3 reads CASSLMTDGEAFF. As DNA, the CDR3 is TGCGCCAGCAGCTTGATGACAGATGGTGAAGCTTTCTTT.

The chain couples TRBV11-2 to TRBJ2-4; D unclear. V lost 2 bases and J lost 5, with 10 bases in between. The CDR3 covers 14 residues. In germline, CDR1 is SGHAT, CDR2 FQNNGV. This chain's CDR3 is CASSLRSTENIQYF. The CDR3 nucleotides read TGTGCCAGCAGCTTAAGGTCTACGGAAAACATTCAGTACTTC.

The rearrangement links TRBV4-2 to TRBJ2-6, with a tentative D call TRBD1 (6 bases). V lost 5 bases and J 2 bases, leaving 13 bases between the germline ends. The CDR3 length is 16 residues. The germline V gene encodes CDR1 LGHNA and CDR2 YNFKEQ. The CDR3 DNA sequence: TGTGCCAGCAGCAAAGCGACAGGACCTGGGGCCAACGTCCTGACTTTC. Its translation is CASSKATGPGANVLTF.